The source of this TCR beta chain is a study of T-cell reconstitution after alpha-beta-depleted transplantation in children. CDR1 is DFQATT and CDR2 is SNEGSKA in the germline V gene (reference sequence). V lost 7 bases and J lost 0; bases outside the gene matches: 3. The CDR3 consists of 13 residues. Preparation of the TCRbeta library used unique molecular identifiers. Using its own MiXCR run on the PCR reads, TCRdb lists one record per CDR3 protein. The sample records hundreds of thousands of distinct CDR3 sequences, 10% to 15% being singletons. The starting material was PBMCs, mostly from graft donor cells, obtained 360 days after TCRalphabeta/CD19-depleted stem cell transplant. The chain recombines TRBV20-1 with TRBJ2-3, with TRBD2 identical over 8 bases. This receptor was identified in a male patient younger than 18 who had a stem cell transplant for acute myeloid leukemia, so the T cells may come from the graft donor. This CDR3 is CSDIAGSTDTQYF. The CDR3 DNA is TGCAGTGATATAGCGGGGAGCACAGATACGCAGTATTTT.